The text below deals with one T cell receptor (beta chain). Sequenced by immunoSEQ multiplex PCR; TCRdb stores in-frame clones only, minus some. The data show 760,000 or so clones, 90% to 98% seen once. Cells designated naive CD8 were CD45RO-negative and were positively selected for CCR7, with terminally differentiated effector memory CD45RA+ cells excluded. The donors were all Caucasian adults (living in Nashville, Tennessee). This entry comes from a study of shared clonotypes between healthy human individuals. The CDR3 totals 14 residues. The germline V gene encodes CDR1 MGHRA and CDR2 YSYEKL. The J segment lost 4 bases and the V segment lost 4 bases, leaving 2 bases of the junction unmatched.

Sequences were obtained from naive CD8+ T cells sorted from blood. The gene calls are TRBV4-1 and TRBJ2-2; 8 bases are shared with TRBD2. The TCR originated in a man between 25 and 39 years old in good health. As DNA, the CDR3 is TGCGCCAGCAGCCCGGGAGGGCCCACCGGGGAGCTGTTTTTT. Protein sequence: CASSPGGPTGELFF.